Shown below are 22 T cell receptor beta chains from a single sample sequenced in a study of cytomegalovirus exposure and HLA in healthy donors. This PCR relied on a set of 60 Vbeta primers and 13 Jbeta primers. This table comes from immunoSEQ multiplex PCR, and its TCRdb copy is limited to in-frame clones, with some not included. The sample lists roughly 160,000 clones, 70% to 80% occurring once. The sample consisted of PBMCs. Receptors were obtained from a man aged 18 to 30 in good health and CMV-seropositive.

This chain connects TRBV25-1 to TRBJ1-1, with D possibly TRBD1 on 5 matching bases. V was shortened by 6 bases and J by 4 bases, with 12 bases between the two germline ends. The CDR3 runs to 13 residues. CDR1 and CDR2 from the germline V gene are MGHDK and SYGVNS. DNA for the CDR3: TGTGCCAGCAGGGGGCCCTTGGCCACTGAAGCTTTCTTT. It specifies CASRGPLATEAFF.

The rearrangement uses TRBV6-5 and TRBJ1-1, with TRBD1 identical over 9 bases. V dropped 5 bases and J dropped 5; count of bases not matched to a gene: 3. Germline V gene lookup returns CDR1 MNHEY and CDR2 SVGAGI. The CDR3 has 13 amino acids. The CDR3 protein is CASSRDRVTEAFF. CDR3 in DNA: TGTGCCAGCAGTCGGGACAGGGTAACTGAAGCTTTCTTT.

The CDR3 DNA sequence: TGCGCCAGCAGCCAAAGGGGAGGGAGGGATACGCAGTATTTT. Translating gives CASSQRGGRDTQYF. The chain recombines TRBV4-1 with TRBJ2-3; 7 nucleotides match TRBD2. Germline values: CDR1 MGHRA, CDR2 YSYEKL. CDR3 size: 14 residues. V trimming: 2 bases; J trimming: 6 bases; junction bases outside the gene matches: 5.

This chain connects TRBV6-5 to TRBJ1-2; weak D call: TRBD1 (5 bases). This CDR3 is 16 amino acids long. Germline CDR1 and CDR2: MNHEY and SVGAGI. Trimming left V 0 bases short and J 9 bases short, with 20 bases between. The CDR3 sequence is CASSYSSTADFRSYTF. DNA of the CDR3: TGTGCCAGCAGTTACTCCTCGACAGCCGATTTTCGGAGCTACACCTTC.

V and J are TRBV5-1 and TRBJ1-1; D not certain. This CDR3 comprises 14 residues. Trimming left V 4 bases short and J 1 base short, with 11 bases between. From germline, CDR1 is SGHRS and CDR2 YFSETQ. The chain's CDR3 is CASSEGTENTEAFF. CDR3 DNA: TGCGCCAGCAGCGAAGGAACAGAGAACACTGAAGCTTTCTTT.

The chain uses TRBV4-3 and TRBJ1-6; 11 bases match TRBD1. This CDR3 has 17 residues. Germline assignment: CDR1 LGHNA and CDR2 YSLEER. Unmatched junction bases numbered 5, after V lost 4 bases and J lost 3 bases. The CDR3, as DNA: TGCGCCAGCAGCCGAGGACAGGGGGCCCTCTATAATTCACCCCTCCACTTT. Translated, it gives CASSRGQGALYNSPLHF.

This clone was recorded once. This CDR3 is CSVETADYGYTF. The CDR3 region has the DNA TGCAGCGTTGAGACGGCGGACTATGGCTACACCTTC. V is TRBV29-1 and J is TRBJ1-2; D is uncertain. Germline loops: CDR1 SQVTM, CDR2 ANQGSEA. This CDR3 has 12 amino acids. Trimming removed 3 bases at V and 3 bases at J, with 8 bases between.

This clone was seen a handful of times. The V and J genes are TRBV4-1 and TRBJ2-1, with TRBD2 matching 8 bases. This CDR3 is built from 16 residues. CDR1 MGHRA and CDR2 YSYEKL come from the germline V gene. The V gene end was trimmed by 1 base and the J gene end by 3 bases; junction bases not matched to a gene: 5. The CDR3 reads CASSQGLSGVYNEQFF. CDR3 sequence (DNA): TGCGCCAGCAGCCAAGGTCTTAGCGGGGTCTACAATGAGCAGTTCTTC.

The chain couples TRBV10-2 to TRBJ1-5; D not certain. Per the germline V gene, CDR1 is WSHSY and CDR2 is SAAADI. The CDR3 sequence is 13 residues long. Trimming pared 0 bases from V and 5 bases from J, leaving 5 bases between. This CDR3 reads CASSESTHQPQHF. The CDR3 coding sequence is TGCGCCAGCAGTGAGTCGACTCATCAGCCCCAGCATTTT.

This chain joins TRBV19 and TRBJ1-5; D is undetermined. V dropped 3 bases and J dropped 0 bases, with 9 bases sitting between them. Germline CDR1 reads LNHDA; CDR2 reads SQIVND (reference sequence). The length of the CDR3 is 15 residues. CDR3 in amino acids: CASSMSHYSNQPQHF. In DNA form, the CDR3 reads TGTGCCAGTAGTATGTCGCACTATAGCAATCAGCCCCAGCATTTT.

This clone was seen only once. The chain combines TRBV7-2 with TRBJ1-4; TRBD1 matches 7 bases. With 1 base clipped from V and 8 bases from J, the junction kept 4 bases outside the gene matches. Germline assignment: CDR1 SGHTA and CDR2 FQGNSA. This CDR3 is built from 14 residues. For the CDR3, the DNA is TGTGCCAGCAGCTTAGATCTGGACAGGGAAAAACTGTTTTTT. Translation: CASSLDLDREKLFF.

V and J are TRBV6-5 and TRBJ1-5; TRBD1 is a possible D gene (6 bases). Trimming cost V 5 bases and J 5 bases, with 13 bases left between them. CDR1 and CDR2 from the germline V gene are MNHEY and SVGAGI. This CDR3 comprises 14 residues. DNA of the CDR3: TGTGCCAGCAGTCGGACAGCGACCGATCAGCCCCAGCATTTT. Amino acids: CASSRTATDQPQHF.

This clone was observed a single time. The chain carries TRBV10-3 and TRBJ1-2, with 11 bases identical to TRBD1. The length of the CDR3 is 17 residues. Germline V gives CDR1 ENHRY, CDR2 SYGVKD. The V segment lost 0 bases and the J segment 2 bases; nucleotides outside the gene matches: 5. The CDR3 DNA sequence: TGTGCCATCAGTGAGTCGGACAGGGGGCCGGAGAACTATGGCTACACCTTC. Protein sequence: CAISESDRGPENYGYTF.

This clone was seen only a few times. This sequence joins TRBV21-1 and TRBJ2-7; TRBD1 was called by the table and not checked on the DNA. TRBV21-1 corresponds to a pseudogene. This CDR3 is 15 amino acids long. The CDR3 DNA reads as TGTGCCAGCACCAAAATATACGATCAGACCTACGAGCAGTACTTC. Translation: CASTKIYDQTYEQYF.

The J gene is TRBJ2-7, the V gene TRBV7-9; TRBD1 agrees at 10 bases. With 4 bases clipped from V and 3 bases from J, the junction kept 3 bases outside the gene matches. The CDR3 loop spans 14 amino acids. Germline V gene sequence: CDR1 SEHNR, CDR2 FQNEAQ (reference sequence). The CDR3 is CASSSRDRGYEQYF. Here the CDR3 DNA reads TGTGCCAGCAGCTCCCGGGACAGGGGCTACGAGCAGTACTTC. Full variable domain (missing parts from reference TRBV7-9 and TRBJ2-7): DTGVSQNPRHKITKRGQNVTFRCDPISEHNRLYWYRQTLGQGPEFLTYFQNEAQLEKSRLLSDRFSAERPKGSFSTLEIQRTEQGDSAMYLCASSSRDRGYEQYFGPGTRLTVT.

Concerning this clone itself: Germline and junction disagree at one end, which may indicate a read error. The chain employs TRBV7-9 and TRBJ1-2, with 8 bases aligning to TRBD1. Per germline, CDR1 SEHNR and CDR2 FQNEAQ (reference sequence). This CDR3 has 12 amino acids. The CDR3 DNA sequence: TGTGCCAGCAGCTCGGGACAGGTCACCAAGGCCTTC. Its translation is CASSSGQVTKAF. Looking up the rest from reference TRBV7-9 and TRBJ1-2 gives the full variable domain: DTGVSQNPRHKITKRGQNVTFRCDPISEHNRLYWYRQTLGQGPEFLTYFQNEAQLEKSRLLSDRFSAERPKGSFSTLEIQRTEQGDSAMYLCASSSGQVTKAFGSGTRLTVV.

This clone showed up just a few times. The V and J genes are TRBV7-9 and TRBJ2-7; D is possibly TRBD2 (5 bases). The CDR3 runs 15 residues. The V end was cut by 5 bases, the J end by 4 bases, with 18 bases between. Germline V gives CDR1 SEHNR, CDR2 FQNEAQ (reference sequence). The CDR3 spells CASSPARERVYEQYF. DNA of the CDR3: TGTGCCAGCAGCCCGGCCCGGGAAAGAGTGTACGAGCAGTACTTC. Variable domain in full (rest from reference TRBV7-9 and TRBJ2-7): DTGVSQNPRHKITKRGQNVTFRCDPISEHNRLYWYRQTLGQGPEFLTYFQNEAQLEKSRLLSDRFSAERPKGSFSTLEIQRTEQGDSAMYLCASSPARERVYEQYFGPGTRLTVT.

This clone has a handful of counts. This rearrangement joins TRBV6-1 to TRBJ1-5; D is perhaps TRBD1 (5 bases). V shed 3 bases and J shed 1 base, with 16 bases lying between them. The CDR3 extends over 17 amino acids. The germline V gene encodes CDR1 MNHNS and CDR2 SASEGT. The CDR3 sequence: CASSDRNSRVSNQPQHF. Written as DNA, the CDR3 is TGTGCCAGCAGTGACCGAAACAGCAGGGTCAGCAATCAGCCCCAGCATTTT.

Comments on this clone: The junction differs from germline at one of its ends, possibly a read error. This chain links TRBV18 with TRBJ2-7; D is perhaps TRBD1 or TRBD2 (5 bases each). CDR1 and CDR2 from the germline V gene are KGHSH and LQKENI. CDR3 length: 14 amino acids. Here the CDR3 reads CASSPRGSSYEQYF. The CDR3 DNA reads TGTGCCAGCTCCCCACGGGGCAGCTCCTACGAGCAGTACTTC.

V usage is TRBV9 and J usage is TRBJ2-1; no firm D call. CDR1 is SGDLS, CDR2 YYNGEE, per germline. The V gene lost 3 bases and the J gene lost 7 bases, with 5 bases spanning the gap. This CDR3 spans 11 amino acids. This chain's CDR3 is CASSARNEQFF. CDR3 nucleotides: TGTGCCAGCAGCGCCAGAAATGAGCAGTTCTTC.

This clone was seen only a few times. The chain uses TRBV5-6 and TRBJ1-4; 9 bases map to TRBD1. CDR1 and CDR2 (germline): SGHDT, YYEEEE. The V segment lost 5 bases and the J segment 8 bases; nucleotides outside the gene matches: 4. The CDR3 has 13 amino acids. CDR3 amino acids: CASRQGAGEKLFF. The CDR3 nucleotides are TGTGCCAGCAGACAGGGGGCAGGGGAAAAACTGTTTTTT.

The chain has TRBV11-2 and TRBJ1-5; D is undetermined. The germline V gene has CDR1 SGHAT and CDR2 FQNNGV. Trimming removed 1 base at V and 3 bases at J, with 4 bases between. The CDR3 totals 13 residues. CDR3 coding DNA: TGTGCCAGCAGCTTAGCCTACAATCAGCCCCAGCATTTT. Its protein product is CASSLAYNQPQHF. The complete variable domain, with remaining parts taken from reference TRBV11-2 and TRBJ1-5, reads EAGVAQSPRYKIIEKRQSVAFWCNPISGHATLYWYQQILGQGPKLLIQFQNNGVVDDSQLPKDRFSAERLKGVDSTLKIQPAKLEDSAVYLCASSLAYNQPQHFGDGTRLSIL.